Each of the 27 T cell receptor beta chains below was sequenced from the same sample in a study of CD8 T cells in Susac syndrome (dated by TCRdb to the late 2010s). Library creation used the immunoSEQ multiplex PCR assay. RNA was extracted using the RNeasy kit, and about 0.45 to 1 microgram was reverse transcribed with random hexamers. TCRdb reanalyzed the raw reads on its own, using fastp at Q25 for trimming and MiXCR for clone calling, and kept in-frame beta chains. Each CDR3 protein appears once, grouped with its most common genes and DNA. The sample yields roughly 200,000 distinct CDR3 sequences; about 95% were counted once. More than 0.1% of the sample comes from the top ten. The source material was CD4+ T cells from PBMCs. The source of these receptors is a human donor in good health.

The chain uses TRBV30 and TRBJ2-6, with a tentative D call TRBD1 (5 bases). This CDR3 region has 18 residues. The germline gives CDR1 GTSNPN, CDR2 SVGIG (reference sequence). V lost 0 bases and J 1 base, leaving 16 bases between the germline ends. DNA for the CDR3: TGTGCCTGGAGTGTACTGTTCAGGGTGATGTCTGGGGCCAACGTCCTGACTTTC. It translates to CAWSVLFRVMSGANVLTF.

This clonotype has just one count. V is TRBV3-1 and J is TRBJ1-1; D not resolved. The germline V gene has CDR1 LGHDT and CDR2 YNNKEL (reference sequence). Trimming took off 2 bases at V and 1 base at J, with 5 bases between the two ends. There are 13 residues in the CDR3. DNA for the CDR3: TGTGCCAGCAGCCAATGGGAGAACACTGAAGCTTTCTTT. The encoded protein is CASSQWENTEAFF.

This clonotype was seen more than once but under ten times. This rearrangement joins TRBV6-2 or TRBV6-3 to TRBJ2-3; 8 bases agree with TRBD1. The V and J ends lost 4 bases and 0 bases, in that order; junction bases with no gene match: 0. Germline V lookup: CDR1 MNHEY, CDR2 SVGEGT. This CDR3 region has 14 residues. The CDR3 nucleotides are TGTGCCAGCAGTTGGACAGGGAGCACAGATACGCAGTATTTT. This translates into CASSWTGSTDTQYF.

This chain links TRBV19 with TRBJ2-1; 9 nucleotides line up with TRBD2. The CDR3 is 20 amino acids. CDR1 LNHDA and CDR2 SQIVND come from the germline V gene (reference sequence). V dropped 3 bases and J dropped 3; count of bases not matched to a gene: 18. CDR3 DNA sequence: TGTGCCAGTAGTATGTCGGGAGGGGGCGCGACTAGCGGAGTCTACAATGAGCAGTTCTTC. Its translation is CASSMSGGGATSGVYNEQFF.

The chain couples TRBV24-1 to TRBJ2-6; 9 bases are a match to TRBD1. This CDR3 has 14 residues. V lost 10 bases and J lost 4; bases outside the gene matches: 4. Germline V CDR1 and CDR2: KGHDR, SFDVKD. CDR3 nucleotide sequence: TGTGCCACTGGGACAGGGATCGGGGCCAACGTCCTGACTTTC. Translated, it gives CATGTGIGANVLTF.

The V call is TRBV4-3, the J call TRBJ2-1, with D possibly TRBD2 on 5 matching bases. V dropped 0 bases and J dropped 3 bases, with 9 bases sitting between them. The CDR3 extends over 15 amino acids. Germline CDR1 is LGHNA and CDR2 is YSLEER. The CDR3 protein is CASSQDREHYNEQFF. As DNA, the CDR3 is TGCGCCAGCAGCCAAGATCGGGAACACTACAATGAGCAGTTCTTC.

The rearrangement joins TRBV7-2 to TRBJ2-3; 7 nucleotides agree with TRBD2. The germline V gene encodes CDR1 SGHTA and CDR2 FQGNSA. The trim removed 4 bases at V and 2 bases at J, leaving 0 bases unmatched. CDR3 length: 13 residues. CDR3 sequence reads: CASSWDYTDTQYF. As DNA, the CDR3 is TGTGCCAGCAGCTGGGACTACACAGATACGCAGTATTTT. Complete variable domain (other parts from reference TRBV7-2 and TRBJ2-3): GAGVSQSPSNKVTEKGKDVELRCDPISGHTALYWYRQSLGQGLEFLIYFQGNSAPDKSGLPSDRFSAERTGGSVSTLTIQRTQQEDSAVYLCASSWDYTDTQYFGPGTRLTVL.

V usage is TRBV7-3 and J usage is TRBJ2-5; 9 bases map to TRBD2. The germline V gene has CDR1 SGHTA and CDR2 FQGTGA. The CDR3 is made up of 16 amino acids. V dropped 7 bases and J dropped 3; count of bases not matched to a gene: 12. Here the CDR3 DNA reads TGTGCCAGCACCATAGGGGCGGGAGGGCCGGAAGAGACCCAGTACTTC. Its protein is CASTIGAGGPEETQYF.

This clonotype was observed once. V usage is TRBV29-1 and J usage is TRBJ1-1; D gene ambiguous. With 5 bases removed from V and 0 bases from J, the gap between germline ends came to 10 bases. The length of the CDR3 is 13 residues. The germline V gene encodes CDR1 SQVTM and CDR2 ANQGSEA. The CDR3 sequence: CSVWAAMNTEAFF. CDR3 DNA sequence: TGCAGCGTTTGGGCAGCTATGAACACTGAAGCTTTCTTT.

This chain joins TRBV19 and TRBJ1-2; D is unclear. The CDR3 consists of 13 residues. V lost 4 bases, J lost 2 bases, and 8 bases lay in between. Germline lookup yields CDR1 LNHDA and CDR2 SQIVND (reference sequence). CDR3 in DNA: TGTGCCAGTAGTAATAGCCAGAACTATGGCTACACCTTC. Protein product: CASSNSQNYGYTF.

This chain joins TRBV20-1 and TRBJ1-5; D gene ambiguous. The CDR3 sequence is 13 residues long. The germline V gene has CDR1 DFQATT and CDR2 SNEGSKA (reference sequence). Between the trimmed V and J ends, which lost 3 bases and 4 bases, there was a span of 10 bases. The CDR3 bases are TGCAGTGCTAGGGTCCGGGAGAATCAGCCCCAGCATTTT. Amino acids: CSARVRENQPQHF.

V and J are TRBV25-1 and TRBJ2-7; D is uncertain. V was shortened by 1 base and J by 1 base, with 5 bases between the two germline ends. In germline, CDR1 is MGHDK, CDR2 SYGVNS. The CDR3 totals 13 residues. DNA for the CDR3: TGTGCCAGCAGTGAATTGGGGTCCTACGAGCAGTACTTC. Its translation: CASSELGSYEQYF.

V usage is TRBV29-1 and J usage is TRBJ1-1; D is perhaps TRBD1 (6 bases). This CDR3 region has 14 residues. The V and J ends lost 6 bases and 7 bases respectively, with 21 bases between them. In germline, CDR1 is SQVTM, CDR2 ANQGSEA. The CDR3 nucleotides read TGCAGCGTAGAGAGACAGGTGTTCGCCTTTGAAGCTTTCTTT. It translates to CSVERQVFAFEAFF.

This rearrangement joins TRBV7-2 to TRBJ2-4, with TRBD1 matching over 8 bases. This CDR3 has 15 residues. The germline CDR1 and CDR2 sequences are SGHTA and FQGNSA. The ends lost 7 bases at V and 1 base at J; junction bases unmatched: 6. CDR3 nucleotides: TGTGCCAGCAACTCGGGGGACAGGGCCAAAAACATTCAGTACTTC. Translated, it gives CASNSGDRAKNIQYF.

This chain links TRBV20-1 with TRBJ1-2; D unresolved. CDR1 DFQATT and CDR2 SNEGSKA come from the germline V gene (reference sequence). The CDR3 has 13 residues. Trimming left V 3 bases short and J 2 bases short, with 10 bases between. CDR3 sequence reads: CSASTEGNYGYTF. Written as DNA, the CDR3 is TGCAGTGCTAGCACAGAGGGAAACTATGGCTACACCTTC.

The chain is built from TRBV5-4 and TRBJ2-7; 9 positions match TRBD1. Germline CDR1 and CDR2: SGHNT and YYREEE (reference sequence). V lost 0 bases and J lost 5; bases outside the gene matches: 0. The CDR3 is 13 residues long. The CDR3 here is CASSLGQGDEQYF. The CDR3 DNA follows: TGTGCCAGCAGCTTGGGACAGGGGGACGAGCAGTACTTC.

A note on this clonotype: Its ends do not fully match the called genes, so a read error is possible. The rearrangement joins TRBV5-1 to TRBJ2-3; D is undetermined. Germline-derived CDR1 and CDR2 are SGHRS and YFSETQ. The CDR3 has 13 residues. CDR3 in amino acids: CASSLGSTDTQYF. The CDR3 bases are TGTGCCAGCAGTTTAGGCAGCACAGATACGCAGTATTTT.

CDR3 protein: CASSQEWRGVTEAFF. In DNA form, the CDR3 reads TGTGCCAGCAGCCAAGAGTGGCGAGGGGTCACTGAAGCTTTCTTT. This rearrangement joins TRBV4-2 to TRBJ1-1; maybe TRBD1 (5 bases). From germline, CDR1 is LGHNA and CDR2 YNFKEQ. The CDR3 has 15 residues. The V end lost 0 bases, the J end lost 4 bases, and 12 bases lay between the germline ends.

The chain is built from TRBV19 and TRBJ2-1, with 9 bases fitting TRBD2. The CDR3 spans 14 residues. Germline V gene data show CDR1 as LNHDA and CDR2 as SQIVND (reference sequence). With V trimmed by 5 bases and J by 9 bases, 8 bases remained unmatched. For the CDR3, the DNA is TGTGCCAGTAGTTACCAGCGGGAGGTAGGTGAGCAGTTCTTC. Amino acids: CASSYQREVGEQFF.

This clonotype was seen once. This chain connects TRBV12-3 or TRBV12-4 to TRBJ2-3; 7 nucleotides agree with TRBD2. CDR3 length equals 13 residues. With V trimmed by 7 bases and J by 1 base, 2 bases remained unmatched. The CDR3 loop reads CASTTSGTDTQYF. DNA of the CDR3: TGTGCCAGCACAACTAGCGGCACAGATACGCAGTATTTT.

The genes are TRBV7-9 and TRBJ1-1, with 8 bases matching TRBD1. Germline CDR1 SEHNR, CDR2 FQNEAQ (reference sequence). The CDR3 covers 16 residues. V shed 5 bases, J shed 5 bases, and the junction held 13 bases outside the gene matches. The CDR3 nucleotides are TGTGCCAGCAGCACTAGTGGCAGGGGGCCGGTAACTGAAGCTTTCTTT. Protein sequence: CASSTSGRGPVTEAFF.

This chain uses TRBV6-5 with TRBJ1-2; no definite D call. CDR1 and CDR2 (germline): MNHEY, SVGAGI. V was clipped by 0 bases and J by 4 bases, with 6 bases between them. This CDR3 has 13 amino acids. CDR3 amino acids: CASSYSPSYGYTF. The CDR3 DNA reads TGTGCCAGCAGTTACTCGCCCAGCTATGGCTACACCTTC.

CDR3: CASSPGQGIFAGANVLTF. As DNA, the CDR3 is TGTGCCAGCTCACCGGGACAGGGCATCTTTGCTGGGGCCAACGTCCTGACTTTC. This sequence joins TRBV18 and TRBJ2-6; 9 nucleotides line up with TRBD1. Germline-derived CDR1 and CDR2 are KGHSH and LQKENI. The CDR3 loop spans 18 amino acids. Germline trimming cut 3 bases from V and 2 bases from J; bases unmatched to any gene: 8.

The genes are TRBV30 and TRBJ2-3; D is perhaps TRBD2 (6 bases). Germline V gene sequence: CDR1 GTSNPN, CDR2 SVGIG (reference sequence). The V end was cut by 3 bases, the J end by 2 bases, with 15 bases between. CDR3 length: 15 amino acids. DNA for the CDR3: TGTGCCTGGAGCCCGACTGGGACTCCCACAGATACGCAGTATTTT. This codes for CAWSPTGTPTDTQYF.

The chain recombines TRBV7-2 with TRBJ2-7; maybe TRBD2 (6 bases). Germline CDR1 is SGHTA and CDR2 is FQGNSA. V lost 1 base and J lost 6, with 13 bases in between. This CDR3 region has 14 residues. The CDR3 nucleotides are TGTGCCAGCAGCTTAGGACTAGGGGACGTCGAGCAGTACTTC. Translating it yields CASSLGLGDVEQYF.

This sequence joins TRBV27 and TRBJ2-3; 13 bases align to TRBD2. The germline gives CDR1 MNHEY, CDR2 SMNVEV (reference sequence). The CDR3 is 16 residues long. The junction had 6 bases not matched to a gene; V was cut back by 5 bases and J by 4 bases. CDR3 sequence: CASSTRTSGSADTQYF. The CDR3 DNA is TGTGCCAGCAGTACGAGGACTAGCGGGAGCGCAGATACGCAGTATTTT.

J is TRBJ1-4 and V is TRBV7-2; perhaps TRBD1 as D (6 bases). Trimming took 0 bases from V and 5 from J, leaving 10 bases between them. The CDR3 contains 15 residues. Germline values: CDR1 SGHTA, CDR2 FQGNSA. CDR3 loop: CASSLAGGPNEKLFF. The CDR3 nucleotides are TGTGCCAGCAGCTTAGCAGGGGGTCCCAATGAAAAACTGTTTTTT.